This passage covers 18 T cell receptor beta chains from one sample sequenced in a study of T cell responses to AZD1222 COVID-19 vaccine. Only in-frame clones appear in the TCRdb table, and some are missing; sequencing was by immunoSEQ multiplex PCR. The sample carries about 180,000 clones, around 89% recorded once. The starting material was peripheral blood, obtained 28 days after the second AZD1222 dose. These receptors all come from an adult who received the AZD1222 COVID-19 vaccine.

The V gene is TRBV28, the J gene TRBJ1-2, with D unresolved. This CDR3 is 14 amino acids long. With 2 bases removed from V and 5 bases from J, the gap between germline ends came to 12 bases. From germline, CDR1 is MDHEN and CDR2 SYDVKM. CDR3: CASSLNSGVYGYTF. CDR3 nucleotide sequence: TGTGCCAGCAGTTTAAATTCCGGGGTATATGGCTACACCTTC.

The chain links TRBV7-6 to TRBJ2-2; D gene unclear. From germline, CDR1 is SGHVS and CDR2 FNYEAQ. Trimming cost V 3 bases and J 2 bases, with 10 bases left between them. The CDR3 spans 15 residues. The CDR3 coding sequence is TGTGCCAGCAGCTTGGATTTATTAAACACCGGGGAGCTGTTTTTT. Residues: CASSLDLLNTGELFF.

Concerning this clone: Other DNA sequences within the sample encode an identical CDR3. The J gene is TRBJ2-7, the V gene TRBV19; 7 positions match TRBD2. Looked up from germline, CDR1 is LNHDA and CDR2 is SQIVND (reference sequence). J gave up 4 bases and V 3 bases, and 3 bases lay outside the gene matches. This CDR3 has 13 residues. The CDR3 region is CASSMGLTYEQYF. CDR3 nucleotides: TGTGCCAGTAGTATGGGACTAACTTACGAGCAGTACTTC. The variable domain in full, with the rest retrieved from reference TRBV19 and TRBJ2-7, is DGGITQSPKYLFRKEGQNVTLSCEQNLNHDAMYWYRQDPGQGLRLIYYSQIVNDFQKGDIAEGYSVSREKKESFPLTVTSAQKNPTAFYLCASSMGLTYEQYFGPGTRLTVT.

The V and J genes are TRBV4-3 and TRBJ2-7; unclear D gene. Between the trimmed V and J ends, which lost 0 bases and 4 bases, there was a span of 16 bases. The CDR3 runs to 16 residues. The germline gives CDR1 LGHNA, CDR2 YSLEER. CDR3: CASSQENQVPAYEQYF. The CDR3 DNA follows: TGCGCCAGCAGCCAAGAGAACCAGGTCCCGGCGTACGAGCAGTACTTC.

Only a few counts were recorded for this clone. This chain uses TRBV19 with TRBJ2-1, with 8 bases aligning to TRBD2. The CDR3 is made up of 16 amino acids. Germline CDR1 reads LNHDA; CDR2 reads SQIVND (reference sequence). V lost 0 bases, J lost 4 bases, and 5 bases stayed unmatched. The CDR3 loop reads CASSIESGGSYNEQFF. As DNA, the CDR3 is TGTGCCAGTAGTATAGAGAGCGGGGGATCTTACAATGAGCAGTTCTTC.

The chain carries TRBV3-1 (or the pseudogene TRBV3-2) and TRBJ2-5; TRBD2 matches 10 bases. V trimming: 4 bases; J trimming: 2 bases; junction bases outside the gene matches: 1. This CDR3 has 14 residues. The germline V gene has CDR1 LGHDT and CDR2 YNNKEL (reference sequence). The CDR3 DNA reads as TGTGCCAGCAGCCCTAGCGGGAGACAAGAGACCCAGTACTTC. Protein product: CASSPSGRQETQYF.

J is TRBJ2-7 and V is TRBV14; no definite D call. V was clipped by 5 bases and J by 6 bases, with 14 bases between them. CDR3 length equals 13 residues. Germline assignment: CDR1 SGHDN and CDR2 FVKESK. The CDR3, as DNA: TGTGCCAGCAGCTCACTTGGAATCGGCGAGCAGTACTTC. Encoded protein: CASSSLGIGEQYF.

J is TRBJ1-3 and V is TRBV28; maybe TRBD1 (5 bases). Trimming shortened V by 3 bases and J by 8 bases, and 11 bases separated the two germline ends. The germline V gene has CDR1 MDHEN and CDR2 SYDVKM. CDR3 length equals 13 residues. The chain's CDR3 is CASSFRGRDTIYF. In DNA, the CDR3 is TGTGCCAGCAGTTTCCGGGGGAGGGACACCATATATTTT.

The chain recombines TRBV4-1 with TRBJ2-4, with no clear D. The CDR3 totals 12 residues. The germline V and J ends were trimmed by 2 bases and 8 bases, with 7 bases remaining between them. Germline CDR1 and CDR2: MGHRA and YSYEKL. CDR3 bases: TGCGCCAGCAGCCAAATGGGGTACATTCAGTACTTC. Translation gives CASSQMGYIQYF.

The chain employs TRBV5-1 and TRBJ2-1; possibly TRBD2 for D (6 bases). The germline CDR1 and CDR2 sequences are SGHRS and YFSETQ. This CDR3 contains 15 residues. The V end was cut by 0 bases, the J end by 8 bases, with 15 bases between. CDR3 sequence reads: CASSLGLSGGDEQFF. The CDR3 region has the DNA TGCGCCAGCAGCTTGGGGCTTAGCGGAGGGGATGAGCAGTTCTTC.

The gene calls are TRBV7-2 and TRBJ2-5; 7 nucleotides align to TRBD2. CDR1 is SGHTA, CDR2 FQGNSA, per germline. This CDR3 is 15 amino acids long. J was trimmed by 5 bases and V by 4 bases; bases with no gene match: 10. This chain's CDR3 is CASSSRAGIMETQYF. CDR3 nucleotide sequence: TGTGCCAGCAGCTCGCGAGCGGGAATCATGGAGACCCAGTACTTC.

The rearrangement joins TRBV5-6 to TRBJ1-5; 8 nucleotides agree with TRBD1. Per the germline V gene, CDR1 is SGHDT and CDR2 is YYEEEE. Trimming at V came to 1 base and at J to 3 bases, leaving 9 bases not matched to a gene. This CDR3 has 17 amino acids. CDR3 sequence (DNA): TGTGCCAGCAGCTTGTTTCGACAGGGGCTATCCAATCAGCCCCAGCATTTT. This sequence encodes CASSLFRQGLSNQPQHF.

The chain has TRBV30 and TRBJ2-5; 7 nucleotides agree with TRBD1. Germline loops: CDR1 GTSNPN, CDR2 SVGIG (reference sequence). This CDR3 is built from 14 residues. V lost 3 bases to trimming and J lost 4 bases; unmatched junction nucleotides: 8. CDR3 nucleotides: TGTGCCTGGAGGGCAGCCACAGGGGCAGAGACCCAGTACTTC. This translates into CAWRAATGAETQYF.

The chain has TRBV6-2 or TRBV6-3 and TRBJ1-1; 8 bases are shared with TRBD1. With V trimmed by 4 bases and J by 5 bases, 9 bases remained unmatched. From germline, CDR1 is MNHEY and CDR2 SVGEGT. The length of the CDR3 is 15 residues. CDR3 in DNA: TGTGCCAGCAGTTCCCAGACAGGGGTGGGAACTGAAGCTTTCTTT. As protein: CASSSQTGVGTEAFF.

The CDR3: CASSKWRDGGDTQYF. In nucleotides, the CDR3 is TGTGCCAGTAGTAAATGGCGGGACGGTGGGGATACGCAGTATTTT. The chain recombines TRBV19 with TRBJ2-3; D possibly corresponds to TRBD2 (6 bases). In germline, CDR1 is LNHDA, CDR2 SQIVND (reference sequence). Deletions cut 4 bases from V and 6 bases from J, with 17 bases between. CDR3 length: 15 amino acids.

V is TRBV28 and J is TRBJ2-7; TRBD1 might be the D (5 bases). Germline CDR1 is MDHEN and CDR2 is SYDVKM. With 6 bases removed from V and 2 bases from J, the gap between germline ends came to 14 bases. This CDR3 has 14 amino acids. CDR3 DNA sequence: TGTGCCAGCAGACCTGTGGGGCAGACCTACGAGCAGTACTTC. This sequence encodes CASRPVGQTYEQYF.

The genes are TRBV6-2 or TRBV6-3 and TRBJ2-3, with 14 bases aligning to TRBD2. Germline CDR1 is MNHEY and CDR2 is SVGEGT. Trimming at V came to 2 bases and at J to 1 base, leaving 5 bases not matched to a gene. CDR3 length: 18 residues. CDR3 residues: CASSYGTSGRGGTDTQYF. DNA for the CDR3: TGTGCCAGCAGTTACGGGACTAGCGGGAGAGGGGGCACAGATACGCAGTATTTT.

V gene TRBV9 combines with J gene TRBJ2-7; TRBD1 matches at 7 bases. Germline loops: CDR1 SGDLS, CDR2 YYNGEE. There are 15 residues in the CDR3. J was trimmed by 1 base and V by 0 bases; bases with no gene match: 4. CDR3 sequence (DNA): TGTGCCAGCAGCGTAGGACAGGGACAATCCTACGAGCAGTACTTC. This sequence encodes CASSVGQGQSYEQYF. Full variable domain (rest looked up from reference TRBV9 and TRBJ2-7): DSGVTQTPKHLITATGQRVTLRCSPRSGDLSVYWYQQSLDQGLQFLIQYYNGEERAKGNILERFSAQQFPDLHSELNLSSLELGDSALYFCASSVGQGQSYEQYFGPGTRLTVT.